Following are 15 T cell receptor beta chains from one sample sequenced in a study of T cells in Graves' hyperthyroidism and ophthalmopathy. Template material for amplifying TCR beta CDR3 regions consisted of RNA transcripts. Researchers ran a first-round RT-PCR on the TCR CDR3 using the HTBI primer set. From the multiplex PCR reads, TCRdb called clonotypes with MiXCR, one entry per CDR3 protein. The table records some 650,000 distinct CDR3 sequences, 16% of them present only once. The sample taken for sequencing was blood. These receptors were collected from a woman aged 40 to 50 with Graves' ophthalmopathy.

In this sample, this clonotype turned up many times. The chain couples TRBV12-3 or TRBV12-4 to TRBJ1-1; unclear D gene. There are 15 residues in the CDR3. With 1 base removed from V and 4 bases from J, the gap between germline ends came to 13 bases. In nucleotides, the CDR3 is TGTGCCAGCAGTTTAGGTGCAACCGTGCGCACTGAAGCTTTCTTT. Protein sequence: CASSLGATVRTEAFF.

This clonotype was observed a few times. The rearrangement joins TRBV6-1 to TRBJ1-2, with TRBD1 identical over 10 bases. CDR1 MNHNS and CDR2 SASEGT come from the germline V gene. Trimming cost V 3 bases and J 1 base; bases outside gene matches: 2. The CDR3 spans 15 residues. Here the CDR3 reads CASSDWDRGNYGYTF. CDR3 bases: TGTGCCAGCAGTGACTGGGACAGGGGTAACTATGGCTACACCTTC.

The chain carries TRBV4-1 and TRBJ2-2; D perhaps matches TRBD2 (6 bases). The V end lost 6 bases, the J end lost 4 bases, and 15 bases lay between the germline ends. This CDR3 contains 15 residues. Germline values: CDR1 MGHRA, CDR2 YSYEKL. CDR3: CASRQLLAATGELFF. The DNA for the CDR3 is TGCGCCAGCAGGCAACTCTTAGCGGCCACCGGGGAGCTGTTTTTT.

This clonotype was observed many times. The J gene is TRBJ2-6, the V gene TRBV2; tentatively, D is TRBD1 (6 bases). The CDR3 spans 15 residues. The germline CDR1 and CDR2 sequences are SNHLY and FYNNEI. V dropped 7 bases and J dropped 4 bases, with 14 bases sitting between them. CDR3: CASKNQGSGANVLTF. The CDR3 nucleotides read TGTGCCAGCAAAAATCAGGGGTCCGGGGCCAACGTCCTGACTTTC.

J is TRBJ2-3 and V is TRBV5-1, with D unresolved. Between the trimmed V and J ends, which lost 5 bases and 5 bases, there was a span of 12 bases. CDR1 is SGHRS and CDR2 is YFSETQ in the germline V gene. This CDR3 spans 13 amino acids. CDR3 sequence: CASRTDRLDTQYF. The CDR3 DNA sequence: TGCGCCAGCAGAACCGATCGGTTAGATACGCAGTATTTT.

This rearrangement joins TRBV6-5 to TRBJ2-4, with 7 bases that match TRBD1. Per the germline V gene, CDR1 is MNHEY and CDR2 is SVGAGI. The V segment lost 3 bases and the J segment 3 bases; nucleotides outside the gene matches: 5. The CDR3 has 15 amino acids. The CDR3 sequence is CASSYRQGGKNIQYF. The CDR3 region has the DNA TGTGCCAGCAGTTATCGACAGGGCGGCAAAAACATTCAGTACTTC.

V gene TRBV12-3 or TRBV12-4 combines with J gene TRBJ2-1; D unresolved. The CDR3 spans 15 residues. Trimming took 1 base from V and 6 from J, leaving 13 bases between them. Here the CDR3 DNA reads TGTGCCAGCAGTTTAGACCAAGAGACCCCCAATGAGCAGTTCTTC. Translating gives CASSLDQETPNEQFF.

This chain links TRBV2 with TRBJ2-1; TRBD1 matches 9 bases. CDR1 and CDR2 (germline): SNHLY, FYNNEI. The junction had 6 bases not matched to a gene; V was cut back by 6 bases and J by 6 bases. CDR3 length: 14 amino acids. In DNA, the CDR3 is TGTGCCAGCAGCGGGAGGACAGGGGTCAATGAGCAGTTCTTC. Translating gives CASSGRTGVNEQFF.

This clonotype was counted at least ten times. CDR3 DNA: TGTGCCTGGAGGTGGAGCGGGGGGGGGTTTAATGAGCAGTTCTTC. It yields the protein CAWRWSGGGFNEQFF. The chain couples TRBV30 to TRBJ2-1; 10 nucleotides line up with TRBD2. This CDR3 region has 15 residues. The V and J ends lost 3 bases and 7 bases, in that order; junction bases with no gene match: 9. Looked up from germline, CDR1 is GTSNPN and CDR2 is SVGIG (reference sequence).

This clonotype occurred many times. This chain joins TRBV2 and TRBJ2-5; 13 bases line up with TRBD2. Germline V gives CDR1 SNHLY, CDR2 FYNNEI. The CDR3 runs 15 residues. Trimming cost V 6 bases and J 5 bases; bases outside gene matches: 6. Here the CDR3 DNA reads TGTGCCAGCAGAGTACTAGCGGGAGGGGTGGAGACCCAGTACTTC. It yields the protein CASRVLAGGVETQYF.

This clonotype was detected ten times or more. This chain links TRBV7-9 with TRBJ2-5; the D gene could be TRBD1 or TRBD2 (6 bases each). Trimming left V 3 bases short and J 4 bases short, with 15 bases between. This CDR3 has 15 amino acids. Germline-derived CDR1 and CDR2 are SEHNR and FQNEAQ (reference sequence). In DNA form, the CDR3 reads TGTGCCAGCAGCTTTACGCTCAGGGGAGGAGAGACCCAGTACTTC. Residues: CASSFTLRGGETQYF.

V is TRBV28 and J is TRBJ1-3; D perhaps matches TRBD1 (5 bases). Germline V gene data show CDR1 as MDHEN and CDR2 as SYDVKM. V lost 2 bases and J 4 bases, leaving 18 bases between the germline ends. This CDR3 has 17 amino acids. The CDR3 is CASSLEFGASRGNTIYF. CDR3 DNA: TGTGCCAGCAGTTTAGAGTTCGGGGCGTCTCGAGGAAACACCATATATTTT.

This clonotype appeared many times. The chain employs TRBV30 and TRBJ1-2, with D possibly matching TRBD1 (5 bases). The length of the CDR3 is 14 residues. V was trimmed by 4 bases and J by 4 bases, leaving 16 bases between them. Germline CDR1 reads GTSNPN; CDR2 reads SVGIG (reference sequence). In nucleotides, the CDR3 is TGTGCCTGGACGGGGACCTCGGGCGGCTATGGCTACACCTTC. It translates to CAWTGTSGGYGYTF. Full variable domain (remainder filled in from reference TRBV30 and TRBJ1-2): SQTIHQWPATLVQPVGSPLSLECTVEGTSNPNLYWYRQAAGRGLQLLFYSVGIGQISSEVPQNLSASRPQDRQFILSSKKLLLSDSGFYLCAWTGTSGGYGYTFGSGTRLTVV.

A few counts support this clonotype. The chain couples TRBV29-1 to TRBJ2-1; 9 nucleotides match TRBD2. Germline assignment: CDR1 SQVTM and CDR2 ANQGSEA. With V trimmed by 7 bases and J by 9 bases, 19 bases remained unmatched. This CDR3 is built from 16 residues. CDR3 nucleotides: TGCAGCGCTGGGAGACAAGGGGGACTAGCCGCGGGTGAGCAGTTCTTC. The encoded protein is CSAGRQGGLAAGEQFF.

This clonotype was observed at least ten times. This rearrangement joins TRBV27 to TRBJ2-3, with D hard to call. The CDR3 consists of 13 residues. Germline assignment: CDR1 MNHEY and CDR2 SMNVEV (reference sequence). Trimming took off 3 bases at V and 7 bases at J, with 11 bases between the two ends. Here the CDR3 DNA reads TGTGCCAGCAGTTTCGGCAGCTCGTATACGCAGTATTTT. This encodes CASSFGSSYTQYF.